The sequence of this TCR beta chain was determined in a study of T cells in Graves' hyperthyroidism and ophthalmopathy. V was trimmed by 5 bases and J by 2 bases, leaving 19 bases between them. This CDR3 is 15 amino acids long. CDR1 and CDR2 from the germline V gene are DFQATT and SNEGSKA (reference sequence). Amplified regions were TCR beta CDR3 sequences from RNA transcripts. RT-PCR in the first round (using the HTBI primer set) targeted the TCR CDR3. TCRdb recomputed calls from the multiplex PCR reads with MiXCR, one row per CDR3 protein. The repertoire has 500,000 to 750,000 distinct CDR3 sequences, just over 45% of them found once; the top ten carry more than 7.5%. The study's findings and limits: A model of 13 V-J pairs discriminated ophthalmopathy from stable hyperthyroidism.

At least ten counts were recorded for this clonotype. As yet, its antigen is unknown. The chain combines TRBV20-1 with TRBJ2-7, with a weak D call TRBD2 (6 bases). The clonotype was recovered from a woman between 18 and 29 years old with Graves' hyperthyroidism. The sequenced sample was peripheral blood or thyroid tissue (not recorded which). The CDR3 spells CSAPAGGTTTYEQYF. The CDR3 coding sequence is TGCAGTGCTCCAGCCGGAGGGACGACAACCTACGAGCAGTACTTC.